This passage covers 26 T cell receptor beta chains from one sample sequenced in a study of blood T cells in healthy people across ages. The second PCR ran about 6 to 12 cycles with a sample-barcoded 5' primer and J-beta primers. Via MiXCR, TCRdb re-called the 5' RACE reads, giving one row per CDR3 protein. The sample lists about 720,000 distinct CDR3 sequences, 25% seen once, with under 4.5% in the top ten. This same sample was also part of a study on T cells of mothers and their children.

Sequences were obtained from blood. These receptor sequences come from a boy aged 5-17 years in good health.

The CDR3 DNA is TGTGCCAGCAGGAGGGGCCAGTACAATGAGCAGTTCTTC. Protein product: CASRRGQYNEQFF. The chain links TRBV2 to TRBJ2-1; D is perhaps TRBD1 or TRBD2 (5 bases each). This CDR3 is built from 13 residues. The V gene's germline CDR1 is SNHLY and CDR2 FYNNEI. V was cut by 6 bases and J by 4 bases, with 10 bases left in between.

This clonotype was seen a few times. The chain couples TRBV29-1 to TRBJ2-7, with D possibly being TRBD2 (6 bases). This CDR3 comprises 15 residues. The germline V gene encodes CDR1 SQVTM and CDR2 ANQGSEA. V lost 4 bases and J lost 6, with 22 bases in between. The CDR3 spells CSVVTGGFRPGEQYF. The CDR3 nucleotides are TGCAGCGTTGTAACCGGGGGATTTCGCCCGGGCGAGCAGTACTTC.

This chain uses TRBV3-1 with TRBJ2-7; no definite D call. CDR3 size: 16 residues. Germline V lookup: CDR1 LGHDT, CDR2 YNNKEL (reference sequence). The V and J ends lost 0 bases and 2 bases respectively, with 14 bases between them. CDR3 sequence: CASSQEVVAVPYEQYF. Written as DNA, the CDR3 is TGTGCCAGCAGCCAAGAAGTCGTTGCAGTTCCCTACGAGCAGTACTTC.

V and J are TRBV4-3 and TRBJ2-1, with 9 bases identical to TRBD1. The J call is doubtful: the DNA matches TRBJ2-7 better. CDR1 and CDR2 from the germline V gene are LGHNA and YSLEER. The CDR3 loop spans 14 amino acids. The CDR3 loop is CASSQEQGAGEQYF. CDR3 nucleotides: TGCGCCAGCAGCCAAGAACAGGGGGCAGGCGAGCAGTACTTC.

This clonotype turned up a few times. The rearrangement links TRBV27 to TRBJ2-3, with TRBD2 matching over 8 bases. The ends lost 5 bases at V and 3 bases at J; junction bases unmatched: 7. CDR1 MNHEY and CDR2 SMNVEV come from the germline V gene (reference sequence). This CDR3 contains 15 residues. CDR3 nucleotide sequence: TGTGCCAGCAGTCGTATAGCGGGGAGAACAGATACGCAGTATTTT. This sequence encodes CASSRIAGRTDTQYF.

On this clonotype itself: One end of the junction is discordant with germline, which a read error may explain. The rearrangement joins TRBV29-1 to TRBJ1-6; TRBD1 agrees at 9 bases. The CDR3 sequence is 11 residues long. Per the germline V gene, CDR1 is SQVTM and CDR2 is ANQGSEA. The CDR3 region is CSVEDRGTLHF. In nucleotides, the CDR3 is TGCAGCGTCGAAGACAGGGGGACACTCCACTTT.

The chain has TRBV28 and TRBJ2-7; TRBD1 agrees at 7 bases. The J segment lost 4 bases and the V segment lost 5 bases, leaving 14 bases of the junction unmatched. Germline CDR1 reads MDHEN; CDR2 reads SYDVKM. This CDR3 region has 16 residues. CDR3 DNA sequence: TGTGCCAGCAGTCTATCCGGGGCAGGGGGATCGTACGAGCAGTACTTC. This codes for CASSLSGAGGSYEQYF. The variable domain in full, completed from reference TRBV28 and TRBJ2-7, reads DVKVTQSSRYLVKRTGEKVFLECVQDMDHENMFWYRQDPGLGLRLIYFSYDVKMKEKGDIPEGYSVSREKKERFSLILESASTNQTSMYLCASSLSGAGGSYEQYFGPGTRLTVT.

This clonotype was counted a few times. The rearrangement uses TRBV12-3 or TRBV12-4 and TRBJ2-7; no definite D call. The CDR3 extends over 13 amino acids. Trimming cost V 3 bases and J 7 bases, with 13 bases left between them. Here the CDR3 reads CASSFNQNGEQYF. In DNA form, the CDR3 reads TGTGCCAGCAGTTTTAATCAGAATGGGGAGCAGTACTTC.

V gene TRBV6-6 combines with J gene TRBJ1-4; D not certain. This CDR3 is built from 11 residues. Trimming took 2 bases from V and 8 from J, leaving 3 bases between them. Looked up from germline, CDR1 is MNHNY and CDR2 is SVGAGI (reference sequence). DNA of the CDR3: TGTGCCAGCAGTTACGTCGAAAAACTGTTTTTT. This translates into CASSYVEKLFF.

The rearrangement uses TRBV4-3 and TRBJ1-5, with D tentatively TRBD1 (5 bases). Per the germline V gene, CDR1 is LGHNA and CDR2 is YSLEER. There are 15 residues in the CDR3. The ends were cut back, 0 bases at V and 4 bases at J, with 10 bases in the middle. The CDR3 nucleotides are TGCGCCAGCAGCCAAGATAGGCAGGGAAATCAGCCCCAGCATTTT. It translates to CASSQDRQGNQPQHF.

The V and J genes are TRBV12-3 or TRBV12-4 and TRBJ1-2; the match to TRBD1 covers 10 bases. This CDR3 comprises 15 residues. V shed 6 bases and J 6 bases; nucleotides not matched to a gene: 10. DNA of the CDR3: TGTGCCAGCAGCAGGATAGACAGGGGGCAGGATGGCTACACCTTC. Its translation: CASSRIDRGQDGYTF.

Notes on this clonotype: The junction shows a germline mismatch at one end, possibly a read error. V is TRBV12-3 or TRBV12-4 and J is TRBJ1-1; D is unclear. The CDR3 is made up of 11 amino acids. The CDR3 DNA reads TGTGCCAGCAGTTCCTGGACTGAGGCTTTCTTT. Residues: CASSSWTEAFF.

This chain connects TRBV4-3 to TRBJ1-1; D is possibly TRBD1 (5 bases). Germline V gene data show CDR1 as LGHNA and CDR2 as YSLEER. The CDR3 totals 15 residues. V was shortened by 0 bases and J by 0 bases, with 8 bases between the two germline ends. The chain's CDR3 is CASSQDRGVNTEAFF. CDR3 DNA sequence: TGCGCCAGCAGCCAAGATCGGGGGGTGAACACTGAAGCTTTCTTT.

The chain combines TRBV29-1 with TRBJ1-3; D gene ambiguous. V shed 2 bases and J shed 0 bases, with 5 bases lying between them. The CDR3 totals 13 residues. CDR1 and CDR2 from the germline V gene are SQVTM and ANQGSEA. CDR3 loop: CSVEKDSGNTIYF. The CDR3 nucleotides are TGCAGCGTTGAAAAGGACTCTGGAAACACCATATATTTT.

This clonotype was observed a handful of times. The chain recombines TRBV12-5 with TRBJ2-3; the match to TRBD1 covers 8 bases. Germline CDR1 LGHNT, CDR2 FRNRAP. This CDR3 has 13 residues. The ends lost 1 base at V and 9 bases at J; junction bases unmatched: 3. The CDR3 nucleotides read TGTGCTAGTGGTTTGGACACAGGGGGAACGCAGTATTTT. As protein: CASGLDTGGTQYF.

This clonotype turned up a few times. V and J are TRBV12-1 and TRBJ2-7. TRBV12-1 is marked as a pseudogene. This CDR3 comprises 12 residues. CDR3 in amino acids: CASRPSFYEQYF. The CDR3 coding sequence is TGTGCCAGCAGACCTTCTTTCTACGAGCAGTACTTC.

The chain recombines TRBV6-2 or TRBV6-3 with TRBJ2-2; TRBD2 matches at 12 bases. The CDR3 spans 15 residues. CDR1 is MNHEY, CDR2 SVGEGT, per germline. The J segment lost 8 bases and the V segment lost 0 bases, leaving 1 base of the junction unmatched. The CDR3, as DNA: TGTGCCAGCAGTTACTCGACTAGCGGGAGAGGGGAGCTGTTTTTT. Its protein is CASSYSTSGRGELFF.

This clonotype has a handful of counts. CDR3 coding DNA: TGTGCCAGCAGCTACCGGTCAGGGCTCAAAGAGACCCAGTACTTC. Translation gives CASSYRSGLKETQYF. The gene calls are TRBV7-9 and TRBJ2-5; D might be TRBD1 (5 bases). Trimming shortened V by 4 bases and J by 3 bases, and 15 bases separated the two germline ends. Germline CDR1 reads SEHNR; CDR2 reads FQNEAQ (reference sequence). The CDR3 runs 15 residues. The full variable domain, rest sourced from reference TRBV7-9 and TRBJ2-5, is DTGVSQNPRHKITKRGQNVTFRCDPISEHNRLYWYRQTLGQGPEFLTYFQNEAQLEKSRLLSDRFSAERPKGSFSTLEIQRTEQGDSAMYLCASSYRSGLKETQYFGPGTRLLVL.

This clonotype occurred a few times. V gene TRBV28 combines with J gene TRBJ1-4; no definite D call. Deletions cut 8 bases from V and 7 bases from J, with 17 bases between. This CDR3 has 14 amino acids. Germline CDR1 reads MDHEN; CDR2 reads SYDVKM. CDR3 bases: TGTGCCAGCGGGGAGGAACCCCAAGCTGAAAAACTGTTTTTT. Amino acids: CASGEEPQAEKLFF.

There are a few counts of this clonotype. This chain connects TRBV5-1 to TRBJ2-5; no definite D call. Near its end, the DNA agrees better with TRBJ2-1, so the J call may be wrong. CDR1 is SGHRS, CDR2 YFSETQ, per germline. The CDR3 has 12 residues. DNA for the CDR3: TGCGCCAGCAGCTTGGTGGTTGATGAGCAGTTCTTC. Translating it yields CASSLVVDEQFF.

This clonotype was detected only a few times. CDR3 loop: CASSSTSGALETQYF. CDR3 DNA sequence: TGCGCCAGCAGCTCGACTAGCGGGGCTTTGGAGACCCAGTACTTC. The rearrangement joins TRBV5-1 to TRBJ2-5; 11 positions agree with TRBD2. Germline CDR1 and CDR2: SGHRS and YFSETQ. The CDR3 is 15 residues long. V gave up 3 bases and J gave up 5 bases; unmatched junction bases: 6.

This clonotype was seen more than once but under ten times. The genes are TRBV28 and TRBJ1-1; TRBD1 might be the D (6 bases). V lost 5 bases to trimming and J lost 0 bases, with 10 bases between them. The germline gives CDR1 MDHEN, CDR2 SYDVKM. The CDR3 covers 14 residues. CDR3 DNA: TGTGCCAGCAGTCCAGGGGATCTGAACACTGAAGCTTTCTTT. Translated: CASSPGDLNTEAFF.

There are a few counts of this clonotype. V gene TRBV20-1 combines with J gene TRBJ1-5; a possible D gene is TRBD1 (5 bases). The V and J ends lost 0 bases and 7 bases respectively, with 10 bases between them. CDR1 and CDR2 from the germline V gene are DFQATT and SNEGSKA (reference sequence). The CDR3 has 13 amino acids. CDR3 DNA sequence: TGCAGTGCTAGAGATACAGGACTACAGCCCCAGCATTTT. Its protein product is CSARDTGLQPQHF.

The table lists this clonotype with a few counts. The chain employs TRBV6-5 and TRBJ1-1; a possible D gene is TRBD1 (6 bases). Trimming shortened V by 6 bases and J by 3 bases, and 11 bases separated the two germline ends. The germline V gene has CDR1 MNHEY and CDR2 SVGAGI. This CDR3 spans 13 amino acids. Here the CDR3 reads CASSRQAHTEAFF. The CDR3 DNA reads as TGTGCCAGCAGCAGACAGGCGCACACTGAAGCTTTCTTT.

The chain carries TRBV2 and TRBJ1-2; D call uncertain. In germline, CDR1 is SNHLY, CDR2 FYNNEI. Trimming took 3 bases from V and 2 from J, leaving 16 bases between them. This CDR3 has 16 residues. This chain's CDR3 is CASSDQIGKINYGYTF. The CDR3 nucleotides read TGTGCCAGCAGTGATCAAATAGGTAAAATCAACTATGGCTACACCTTC.

In its sample, this clonotype was seen a few times. The rearrangement uses TRBV6-2 or TRBV6-3 and TRBJ2-7; TRBD1 is a possible D gene (6 bases). Trimming cost V 6 bases and J 1 base, with 16 bases left between them. Germline-derived CDR1 and CDR2 are MNHEY and SVGEGT. The CDR3 covers 15 residues. CDR3 in amino acids: CASRPGAGLSYEQYF. The CDR3 DNA reads TGTGCCAGCAGGCCAGGGGCCGGTTTGTCCTACGAGCAGTACTTC.